Following are 11 T cell receptor beta chains from one sample sequenced in a study of blood T cell repertoires in COVID-19. Sequencing used immunoSEQ multiplex PCR; TCRdb keeps in-frame clones, though not all of them. The profile covers 100,000 to 150,000 clones, with around 89% appearing a single time and 3.8% taken by the ten largest. Sample: peripheral blood. The source is an older woman with COVID-19, enrolled during active disease.

The CDR3 sequence is CASSLDRERGYTF. The DNA for the CDR3 is TGTGCCAGCAGCTTGGACAGGGAAAGGGGCTACACCTTC. This chain uses TRBV5-4 with TRBJ1-2; a weak D match, TRBD1 (6 bases). This CDR3 has 13 amino acids. With 0 bases removed from V and 8 bases from J, the gap between germline ends came to 11 bases. Germline-derived CDR1 and CDR2 are SGHNT and YYREEE (reference sequence).

The chain is built from TRBV24-1 and TRBJ2-5; D might be TRBD2 (5 bases). V dropped 3 bases and J dropped 5 bases, with 12 bases sitting between them. The CDR3 is 14 amino acids. Germline V gene data show CDR1 as KGHDR and CDR2 as SFDVKD. The CDR3 nucleotides read TGTGCCACCAGTGATATGAGCTCGGGGGAGACCCAGTACTTC. It yields the protein CATSDMSSGETQYF.

The genes are TRBV30 and TRBJ2-5; perhaps TRBD1 as D (6 bases). From germline, CDR1 is GTSNPN and CDR2 SVGIG (reference sequence). This CDR3 region has 14 residues. V was pared by 0 bases and J by 4 bases, with 12 bases between. CDR3 sequence reads: CAWSVGPGAETQYF. The CDR3 region has the DNA TGTGCCTGGAGTGTAGGTCCAGGGGCAGAGACCCAGTACTTC.

This chain uses TRBV5-1 with TRBJ1-5; unclear D gene. V was trimmed by 2 bases and J by 0 bases, leaving 12 bases between them. This CDR3 is 16 amino acids long. CDR1 is SGHRS, CDR2 YFSETQ, per germline. The CDR3: CASSFLPGYSNQPQHF. The CDR3 nucleotides read TGCGCCAGCAGCTTCCTTCCGGGATATAGCAATCAGCCCCAGCATTTT.

This clone has a single count. This sequence joins TRBV9 and TRBJ1-6; tentatively, D is TRBD1 (5 bases). Trimming removed 1 base at V and 1 base at J, with 12 bases between. The CDR3 length is 17 residues. The V gene's germline CDR1 is SGDLS and CDR2 YYNGEE. CDR3 sequence (DNA): TGTGCCAGCAGCGTAACCGACGGGGGTTCCTATAATTCACCCCTCCACTTT. It codes for CASSVTDGGSYNSPLHF.

The J gene is TRBJ1-5, the V gene TRBV4-2; TRBD1 matches at 9 bases. CDR3 length: 15 residues. J lost 5 bases, V lost 6 bases, and 8 bases had no gene match. Looked up from germline, CDR1 is LGHNA and CDR2 is YNFKEQ. CDR3 sequence: CASSPRQGVDQPQHF. The CDR3 DNA is TGTGCCAGCAGTCCCAGACAGGGGGTTGATCAGCCCCAGCATTTT.

The chain has TRBV7-9 and TRBJ1-6, with D tentatively TRBD1 (6 bases). The V gene lost 5 bases and the J gene lost 6 bases, with 11 bases spanning the gap. The CDR3 loop spans 14 amino acids. Germline V gene lookup returns CDR1 SEHNR and CDR2 FQNEAQ (reference sequence). The CDR3 loop is CASSKGGSNSPLHF. The CDR3 bases are TGTGCCAGCAGCAAGGGGGGGAGTAATTCACCCCTCCACTTT.

This clone was counted once. J is TRBJ1-3 and V is TRBV28; D uncertain. The CDR3 loop spans 15 amino acids. With 10 bases removed from V and 0 bases from J, the gap between germline ends came to 16 bases. Germline V gene lookup returns CDR1 MDHEN and CDR2 SYDVKM. CDR3 protein: CATSGGRDSGNTIYF. For the CDR3, the DNA is TGTGCCACCTCTGGAGGACGGGACTCTGGAAACACCATATATTTT.

The chain uses TRBV11-1 and TRBJ1-1; maybe TRBD1 (5 bases). There are 14 residues in the CDR3. Germline V gene lookup returns CDR1 SGHAT and CDR2 FQDESV (reference sequence). V lost 7 bases to trimming and J lost 0 bases, with 12 bases between them. The CDR3 region is CASTQGPMNTEAFF. Here the CDR3 DNA reads TGTGCCAGCACGCAGGGTCCCATGAACACTGAAGCTTTCTTT.

The V gene is TRBV29-1, the J gene TRBJ1-2; D ambiguous. With 6 bases removed from V and 1 base from J, the gap between germline ends came to 6 bases. This CDR3 spans 11 amino acids. From germline, CDR1 is SQVTM and CDR2 ANQGSEA. The CDR3 nucleotides read TGCAGCGTCCAGATTAACTATGGCTACACCTTC. Translation: CSVQINYGYTF.

The J gene is TRBJ1-5, the V gene TRBV19, with 12 bases aligning to TRBD1. The CDR3 totals 16 residues. Germline CDR1 LNHDA, CDR2 SQIVND (reference sequence). V was pared by 6 bases and J by 6 bases, with 9 bases of the junction left unmatched. CDR3 in amino acids: CASRGPGQGAGQPQHF. In DNA form, the CDR3 reads TGTGCCAGTAGGGGACCGGGACAGGGGGCCGGTCAGCCCCAGCATTTT.